The next 22 T cell receptor beta chains were all read from a single sample in a study of T-cell memory formation after mild COVID-19. TCRdb re-derived calls from the 5' RACE reads in MiXCR, one entry per CDR3 protein. The repertoire holds 350,000 or so distinct CDR3 sequences, with 10% to 15% as singletons. What was sequenced was PBMCs or a T cell subset sorted from them (not recorded which). These TCRs come from a man younger than 35 who had mild COVID-19 (a few samples of this study predate the infection). Cell type and time point are not known.

As for this clonotype: This may stem from a read error, because a much larger clone lies one nucleotide away. This chain joins TRBV4-2 and TRBJ1-2; 7 nucleotides agree with TRBD1. The CDR3 extends over 14 amino acids. V lost 7 bases to trimming and J lost 0 bases; unmatched junction nucleotides: 5. Germline assignment: CDR1 LGHNA and CDR2 YNFKEQ. The CDR3 region has the DNA TGTGCCAGCAACCACGACAGGGCTAACTATGGCTACACCTTC. It translates to CASNHDRANYGYTF.

The genes are TRBV7-6 and TRBJ1-2; the match to TRBD1 covers 9 bases. CDR3 size: 14 residues. The V and J ends lost 3 bases and 8 bases, in that order; junction bases with no gene match: 7. Germline CDR1 SGHVS, CDR2 FNYEAQ. The CDR3 nucleotides are TGTGCCAGCAGCTTGGGGACAGGGTCGTGGGGCTACACCTTC. It encodes CASSLGTGSWGYTF.

This clonotype was recorded at least ten times. The chain carries TRBV4-2 and TRBJ2-3, with 9 bases identical to TRBD1. CDR3 length: 17 amino acids. Germline-derived CDR1 and CDR2 are LGHNA and YNFKEQ. The V segment lost 4 bases and the J segment 4 bases; nucleotides outside the gene matches: 12. CDR3 nucleotide sequence: TGTGCCAGCAGCCTATTCTCGACAGGGGGGTTTTCAGATACGCAGTATTTT. This encodes CASSLFSTGGFSDTQYF.

The chain joins TRBV4-1 to TRBJ2-1; 10 bases align to TRBD1. The CDR3 is 14 amino acids. Germline CDR1 and CDR2: MGHRA and YSYEKL. Trimming at V came to 4 bases and at J to 9 bases, leaving 6 bases not matched to a gene. The CDR3: CASSPRTGGSEQFF. For the CDR3, the DNA is TGCGCCAGCAGCCCCAGGACAGGGGGAAGTGAGCAGTTCTTC.

This clonotype was detected ten times or more. The chain uses TRBV4-3 and TRBJ2-6; D possibly corresponds to TRBD1 (6 bases). The CDR3 consists of 17 residues. Trimming left V 0 bases short and J 2 bases short, with 11 bases between. Germline CDR1 is LGHNA and CDR2 is YSLEER. CDR3 bases: TGCGCCAGCAGCCAAGAAACCCAGGGGACTGGGGCCAACGTCCTGACTTTC. The encoded protein is CASSQETQGTGANVLTF.

This clonotype was counted between two and nine times. The chain employs TRBV9 and TRBJ2-1; perhaps TRBD2 as D (7 bases). The germline gives CDR1 SGDLS, CDR2 YYNGEE. CDR3 length equals 15 residues. Trimming took off 2 bases at V and 7 bases at J, with 16 bases between the two ends. As DNA, the CDR3 is TGTGCCAGCAGCGTGGGAGGGGGGGCGAAGAATGAGCAGTTCTTC. Its protein product is CASSVGGGAKNEQFF.

This clonotype was seen only a few times. This rearrangement joins TRBV4-3 to TRBJ2-5, with 8 bases fitting TRBD1. The CDR3 has 14 residues. Looked up from germline, CDR1 is LGHNA and CDR2 is YSLEER. V was pared by 2 bases and J by 2 bases, with 1 base of the junction left unmatched. Here the CDR3 DNA reads TGCGCCAGCAGCCAATGGACAGGGCAAGAGACCCAGTACTTC. Protein sequence: CASSQWTGQETQYF.

There are many counts of this clonotype. This chain uses TRBV3-2 with TRBJ1-1; the DNA was not compared with TRBD1, the D call given in the table. TRBV3-2 is a pseudogene. CDR3 length: 16 amino acids. CDR3 in DNA: TGTGCCAGCAGCCTCTGTGGGGGGGGTCCAAACACTGAAGCTTTCTTT. The encoded protein is CASSLCGGGPNTEAFF.

The chain couples TRBV18 to TRBJ2-1; D possibly corresponds to TRBD2 (7 bases). This CDR3 has 14 residues. The V gene's germline CDR1 is KGHSH and CDR2 LQKENI. V was pared by 10 bases and J by 7 bases, with 20 bases between. The CDR3 DNA is TGTGCCACCCAGTGGGGGGGGGCACGGAATGAGCAGTTCTTC. Translating gives CATQWGGARNEQFF.

This clonotype was counted between two and nine times. The CDR3 region is CASSYLLGNTIYF. The CDR3 DNA reads TGTGCCAGCAGTTACCTCCTTGGAAACACCATATATTTT. The chain employs TRBV6-5 and TRBJ1-3; D ambiguous. V was pared by 2 bases and J by 3 bases, with 5 bases between. Germline V CDR1 and CDR2: MNHEY, SVGAGI. The CDR3 totals 13 residues.

The CDR3 here is CASSSGGGMGQPQHF. CDR3 nucleotides: TGTGCCAGCAGTAGCGGAGGGGGTATGGGCCAGCCCCAGCATTTT. The chain employs TRBV7-2 and TRBJ1-5, with D maybe TRBD1 (6 bases). The CDR3 covers 15 residues. The V gene lost 6 bases and the J gene lost 7 bases, with 19 bases spanning the gap. CDR1 is SGHTA and CDR2 is FQGNSA in the germline V gene.

This clonotype was counted only a few times. The CDR3 spells CASSNVTGGRGRKAFF. The CDR3 DNA follows: TGTGCCAGCAGCAACGTAACAGGGGGCCGAGGGAGGAAAGCTTTCTTT. The gene calls are TRBV6-2 or TRBV6-3 and TRBJ1-1; 9 bases fit TRBD1. The CDR3 covers 16 residues. The junction had 17 bases not matched to a gene; V was cut back by 6 bases and J by 9 bases. CDR1 and CDR2 from the germline V gene are MNHEY and SVGEGT.

In this sample, this clonotype turned up a few times. The chain uses TRBV7-2 and TRBJ2-5; D gene uncertain. Germline assignment: CDR1 SGHTA and CDR2 FQGNSA. Trimming shortened V by 3 bases and J by 5 bases, and 10 bases separated the two germline ends. The CDR3 has 13 residues. DNA for the CDR3: TGTGCCAGCAGCTTCCGACAAGGGGAGACCCAGTACTTC. It is translated as CASSFRQGETQYF. The variable domain in full, with the rest retrieved from reference TRBV7-2 and TRBJ2-5, is GAGVSQSPSNKVTEKGKDVELRCDPISGHTALYWYRQSLGQGLEFLIYFQGNSAPDKSGLPSDRFSAERTGGSVSTLTIQRTQQEDSAVYLCASSFRQGETQYFGPGTRLLVL.

There are a few counts of this clonotype. The CDR3 here is CASSFSRLAGTDTQYF. Here the CDR3 DNA reads TGTGCCAGCAGCTTTAGTAGACTAGCGGGCACAGATACGCAGTATTTT. The V and J genes are TRBV7-9 and TRBJ2-3, with 9 bases fitting TRBD2. CDR1 is SEHNR, CDR2 FQNEAQ, per germline (reference sequence). The CDR3 is 16 residues long. The J segment lost 1 base and the V segment lost 3 bases, leaving 5 bases of the junction unmatched.

There are many counts of this clonotype. The chain recombines TRBV6-5 with TRBJ1-6; tentative D call: TRBD1 (5 bases). The V gene lost 4 bases and the J gene lost 6 bases, with 13 bases spanning the gap. The CDR3 contains 15 residues. The germline V gene has CDR1 MNHEY and CDR2 SVGAGI. CDR3 in amino acids: CASSWGGGRNSPLHF. CDR3 nucleotide sequence: TGTGCCAGCAGTTGGGGGGGAGGTCGTAATTCACCCCTCCACTTT.

This rearrangement joins TRBV4-2 to TRBJ1-2, with 12 bases fitting TRBD1. V was clipped by 0 bases and J by 8 bases; unmatched bases: 10. The CDR3 sequence is 17 residues long. Germline values: CDR1 LGHNA, CDR2 YNFKEQ. The CDR3: CASSQDAEGTGGWGYTF. The DNA for the CDR3 is TGTGCCAGCAGCCAAGATGCGGAGGGGACAGGGGGCTGGGGCTACACCTTC.

This clonotype came up a few times. The chain combines TRBV12-3 or TRBV12-4 with TRBJ2-5, with a tentative D call TRBD1 (5 bases). V shed 0 bases and J shed 5 bases, with 10 bases lying between them. This CDR3 is built from 14 residues. CDR3 amino acids: CASSLARRDETQYF. CDR3 nucleotides: TGTGCCAGCAGTTTAGCGCGCAGGGATGAGACCCAGTACTTC.

This clonotype was seen only a few times. The chain couples TRBV20-1 to TRBJ1-6; 9 bases are a match to TRBD1. J was trimmed by 13 bases and V by 6 bases; bases with no gene match: 13. The CDR3 contains 14 residues. CDR1 and CDR2 (germline): DFQATT, SNEGSKA (reference sequence). DNA of the CDR3: TGCAGTGCGCGGATACAGGGGGCTTTAGTCCCCCTCCACTTT. It encodes CSARIQGALVPLHF.

This clonotype turned up a few times. This rearrangement joins TRBV10-3 to TRBJ1-1; the D gene is possibly TRBD1 (5 bases). This CDR3 comprises 12 residues. Germline V gives CDR1 ENHRY, CDR2 SYGVKD. Deletions cut 5 bases from V and 4 bases from J, with 8 bases between. This CDR3 reads CAISPTGTEAFF. The CDR3 DNA reads TGTGCCATCAGTCCAACAGGCACTGAAGCTTTCTTT.

V usage is TRBV7-9 and J usage is TRBJ1-1; D gene uncertain. V was cut by 3 bases and J by 8 bases, with 10 bases left in between. Germline V gives CDR1 SEHNR, CDR2 FQNEAQ (reference sequence). The CDR3 contains 12 residues. CDR3 nucleotide sequence: TGTGCCAGCAGCTTGGTCCGGCAGGAAGCTTTCTTT. Amino acid sequence: CASSLVRQEAFF.

The J gene is TRBJ2-1, the V gene TRBV6-2 or TRBV6-3; 9 bases agree with TRBD1. This CDR3 comprises 13 residues. Germline CDR1 reads MNHEY; CDR2 reads SVGEGT. With 8 bases clipped from V and 10 bases from J, the junction kept 9 bases outside the gene matches. This CDR3 reads CASGQGNMGEQFF. CDR3 coding DNA: TGTGCCAGCGGACAGGGGAACATGGGCGAGCAGTTCTTC.

This clonotype was detected only a few times. The gene calls are TRBV6-5 and TRBJ2-7; D might be TRBD1 or TRBD2, each matching 5 bases. The CDR3 is made up of 14 amino acids. V was cut by 6 bases and J by 6 bases, with 18 bases left in between. CDR1 MNHEY and CDR2 SVGAGI come from the germline V gene. The CDR3 DNA reads TGTGCCAGCAGATCCCCCGAGGGACCCGGCGAGCAGTACTTC. It translates to CASRSPEGPGEQYF.